This TCR beta chain was recovered during a study of T cells in Graves' hyperthyroidism and ophthalmopathy. Study-level results: Separation of ophthalmopathy from stable hyperthyroidism was achieved by a 13 V-J model.

This clonotype appeared many times. Its specificity is unknown. After removal of 5 bases from V and 0 bases from J, the junction contained 5 bases not matched to a gene. The CDR3 covers 15 residues. The germline V gene encodes CDR1 SGHTA and CDR2 FQGTGA. Amplification of TCR beta CDR3 regions used RNA as the template. The HTBI primer set drove a first-round RT-PCR of the TCR CDR3. MiXCR, applied by TCRdb to the multiplex PCR reads, yields one record per CDR3 protein. The repertoire has a few hundred thousand distinct CDR3 sequences, about 15% of them found once; the top ten carry over 25%. The chain links TRBV7-3 to TRBJ2-7; 9 bases are shared with TRBD1. The sample consisted of blood. This clonotype was sampled from a woman aged 25 to 45 with Graves' hyperthyroidism. CDR3 DNA sequence: TGTGCCAGCAGCCCGGGACAGGGAAGCTCCTACGAGCAGTACTTC. Encoded protein: CASSPGQGSSYEQYF.